These T cell receptor beta chains were read from a single sample in a study of shared clonotypes between healthy human individuals. TCRdb keeps only in-frame clones here, not all; method: immunoSEQ multiplex PCR. The table shows over a million clones, with around 75% occurring only once. Sequencing was performed on memory CD4+ T cells sorted from blood. These receptors were obtained from a man aged 18 to 29 in good health. The CDR3 runs from the conserved cysteine through the conserved F or W. Fields, in order: V gene, clone size, D gene, J gene, CDR3 DNA, CDR3 protein. D genes are given only for firm matches. Where a row states a size, it is once, few, many or the class of an expanded clone; other rows omit it.

V gene: TRBV27
clone size: few
D gene: -
J gene: TRBJ1-1
CDR3 DNA: TGTGCCAGCAGTCCGACAGCAAACACTGAAGCTTTCTTT
CDR3 protein: CASSPTANTEAFF

V gene: TRBV19
clone size: -
D gene: -
J gene: TRBJ1-6
CDR3 DNA: TGTGCCAGTAGTTCTGACAGAAATAATTCACCCCTCCACTTT
CDR3 protein: CASSSDRNNSPLHF

V gene: TRBV19
clone size: -
D gene: -
J gene: TRBJ1-1
CDR3 DNA: TGTGCCAGTAGTATGGGTAGAAACACTGAAGCTTTCTTT
CDR3 protein: CASSMGRNTEAFF

V gene: TRBV10-2
clone size: -
D gene: TRBD2
J gene: TRBJ2-1
CDR3 DNA: TGCGCCAGCCGAAGGCCGGCTAGCGGGAGGGGTAGCTCCTACAATGAGCAGTTCTTC
CDR3 protein: CASRRPASGRGSSYNEQFF

V gene: TRBV5-1
clone size: -
D gene: TRBD1
J gene: TRBJ1-2
CDR3 DNA: TGCGCCAGCAGCTTGGAGGACAGGGTCAAGGGCTACACCTTC
CDR3 protein: CASSLEDRVKGYTF

V gene: TRBV6-4
clone size: -
D gene: -
J gene: TRBJ2-7
CDR3 DNA: TGTGCCAGCAGTGTAGGGGACATCGCCTACGAGCAGTACTTC
CDR3 protein: CASSVGDIAYEQYF

V gene: TRBV23-1
clone size: -
D gene: -
J gene: TRBJ2-7
CDR3 DNA: TGCGCCAGCAGCCCCTTACAGGGTTTAACCTCCTACGAGCAGTACTTC
CDR3 protein: CASSPLQGLTSYEQYF

V gene: TRBV12-5
clone size: few
D gene: -
J gene: TRBJ1-1
CDR3 DNA: TGTGCTAGTGGTTTGGTACTGGGGGAGAACACTGAAGCTTTCTTT
CDR3 protein: CASGLVLGENTEAFF

V gene: TRBV28
clone size: -
D gene: -
J gene: TRBJ2-7
CDR3 DNA: TGTGCCAGCAGTTCGTCGCGGGATCTCTACGAGCAGTACTTC
CDR3 protein: CASSSSRDLYEQYF

V gene: TRBV19
clone size: -
D gene: -
J gene: TRBJ2-5
CDR3 DNA: TGTGCCAGTAGTAGGGGGATATGGGCCCTCCGGGACGGCCAAGAGACCCAGTACTTC
CDR3 protein: CASSRGIWALRDGQETQYF

V gene: TRBV29-1
clone size: -
D gene: -
J gene: TRBJ2-6
CDR3 DNA: TGCAGCGCAGGGGAAACTGGGGCCAACGTCCTGACTTTC
CDR3 protein: CSAGETGANVLTF

V gene: TRBV23-1
clone size: -
D gene: -
J gene: TRBJ2-3
CDR3 DNA: TGCGCCAGCAGTCAGTCAGGGGGCACAGATACGCAGTATTTT
CDR3 protein: CASSQSGGTDTQYF

V gene: TRBV7-9
clone size: few
D gene: -
J gene: TRBJ2-1
CDR3 DNA: TGTGCCAGCAGCTTATTGCAGGGCGGGAATGAGCAGTTCTTC
CDR3 protein: CASSLLQGGNEQFF

V gene: TRBV19
clone size: once
D gene: -
J gene: TRBJ1-3
CDR3 DNA: TGTGCCAGTAGTATGGGGGTCGGAAACACCATATATTTT
CDR3 protein: CASSMGVGNTIYF

V gene: TRBV10-3
clone size: -
D gene: -
J gene: TRBJ1-2
CDR3 DNA: TGTGCCATCAGTAGGGACATTGAGGACGGCTACACCTTC
CDR3 protein: CAISRDIEDGYTF